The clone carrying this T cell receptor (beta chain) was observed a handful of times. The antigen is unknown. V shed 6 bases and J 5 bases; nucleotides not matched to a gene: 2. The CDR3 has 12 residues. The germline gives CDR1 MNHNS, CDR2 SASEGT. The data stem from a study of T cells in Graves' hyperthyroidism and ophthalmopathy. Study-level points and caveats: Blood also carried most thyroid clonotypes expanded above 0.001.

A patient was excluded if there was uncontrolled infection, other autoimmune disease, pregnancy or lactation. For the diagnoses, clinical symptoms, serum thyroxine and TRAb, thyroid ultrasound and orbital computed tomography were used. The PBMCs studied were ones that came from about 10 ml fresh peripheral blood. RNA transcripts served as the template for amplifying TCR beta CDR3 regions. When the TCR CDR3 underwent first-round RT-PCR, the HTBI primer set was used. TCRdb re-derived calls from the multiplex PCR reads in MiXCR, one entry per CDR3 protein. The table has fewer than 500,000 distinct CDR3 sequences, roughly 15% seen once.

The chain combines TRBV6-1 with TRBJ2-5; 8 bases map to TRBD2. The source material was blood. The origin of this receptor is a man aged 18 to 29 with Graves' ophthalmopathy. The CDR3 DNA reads TGTGCCAGCAGGCCGGGGGGGGAGACCCAGTACTTC. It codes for CASRPGGETQYF.